This TCR beta chain appears in the sequencing data of a study of T cells in Graves' hyperthyroidism and ophthalmopathy. Overall study findings and caveats: Blood also contained most expanded thyroid clonotypes above 0.001. By a 13 V-J model, ophthalmopathy was set apart from stable hyperthyroidism.

RNA transcripts yielded amplified TCR beta CDR3 regions. A set of HTBI primers served as the primers for a first-round RT-PCR of the TCR CDR3. Using its own MiXCR run on the multiplex PCR reads, TCRdb lists one record per CDR3 protein. The table includes approximately 590,000 distinct CDR3 sequences, approximately 14% detected once. Graves' hyperthyroidism was deemed stable absent ophthalmopathy progression within 18 months. Isolation of PBMCs was performed on 8 to 10 ml fresh peripheral blood. V was pared by 8 bases and J by 2 bases, with 7 bases between. The CDR3 spans 12 residues. Germline V gives CDR1 MDHEN, CDR2 SYDVKM. About this clonotype: Its antigen remains unknown.

This receptor was obtained from a woman in her twenties or thirties with Graves' hyperthyroidism. The rearrangement links TRBV28 to TRBJ2-1; D call uncertain. The sample consisted of blood. CDR3 region: CASEGTYNEQFF. In DNA, the CDR3 is TGTGCCAGCGAAGGAACCTACAATGAGCAGTTCTTC.